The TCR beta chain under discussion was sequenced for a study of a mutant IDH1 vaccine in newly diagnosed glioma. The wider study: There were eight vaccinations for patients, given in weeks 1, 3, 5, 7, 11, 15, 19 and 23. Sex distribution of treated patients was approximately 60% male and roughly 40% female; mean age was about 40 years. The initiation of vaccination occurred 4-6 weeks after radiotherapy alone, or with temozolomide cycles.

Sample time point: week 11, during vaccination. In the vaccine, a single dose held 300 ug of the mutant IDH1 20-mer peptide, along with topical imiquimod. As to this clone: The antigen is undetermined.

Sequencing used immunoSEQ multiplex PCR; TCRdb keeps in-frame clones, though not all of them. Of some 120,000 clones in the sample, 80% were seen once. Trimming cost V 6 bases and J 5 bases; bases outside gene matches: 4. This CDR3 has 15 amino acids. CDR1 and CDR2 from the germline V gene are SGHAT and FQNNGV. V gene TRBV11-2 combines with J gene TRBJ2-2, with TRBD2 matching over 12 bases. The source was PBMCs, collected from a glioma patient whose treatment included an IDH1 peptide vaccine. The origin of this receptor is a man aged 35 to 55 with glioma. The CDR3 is CASRRLAGDTGELFF. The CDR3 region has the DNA TGTGCCAGCAGACGACTAGCGGGAGATACCGGGGAGCTGTTTTTT.